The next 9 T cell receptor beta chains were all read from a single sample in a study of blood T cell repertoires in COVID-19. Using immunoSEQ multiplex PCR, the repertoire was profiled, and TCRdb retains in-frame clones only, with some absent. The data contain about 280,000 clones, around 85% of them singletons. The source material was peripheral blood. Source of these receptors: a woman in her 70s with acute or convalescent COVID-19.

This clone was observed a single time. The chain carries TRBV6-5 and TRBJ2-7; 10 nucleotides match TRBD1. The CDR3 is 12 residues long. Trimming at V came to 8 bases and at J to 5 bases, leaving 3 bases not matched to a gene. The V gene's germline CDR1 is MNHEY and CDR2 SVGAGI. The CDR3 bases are TGTGCCAGCCGGGACAGGGGTCACGAGCAGTACTTC. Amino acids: CASRDRGHEQYF.

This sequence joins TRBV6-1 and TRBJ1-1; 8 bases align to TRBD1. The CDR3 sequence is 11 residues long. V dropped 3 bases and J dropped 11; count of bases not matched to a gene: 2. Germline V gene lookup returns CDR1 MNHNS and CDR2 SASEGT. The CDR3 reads CASSEDRVAFF. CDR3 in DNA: TGTGCCAGCAGTGAGGACAGGGTTGCTTTCTTT.

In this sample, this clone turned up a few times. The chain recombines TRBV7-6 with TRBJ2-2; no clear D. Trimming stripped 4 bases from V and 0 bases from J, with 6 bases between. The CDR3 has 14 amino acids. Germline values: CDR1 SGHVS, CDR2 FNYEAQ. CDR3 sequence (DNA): TGTGCCAGCAGCTCTCGCGCGAACACCGGGGAGCTGTTTTTT. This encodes CASSSRANTGELFF. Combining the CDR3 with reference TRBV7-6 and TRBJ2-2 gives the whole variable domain GAGVSQSPRYKVTKRGQDVALRCDPISGHVSLYWYRQALGQGPEFLTYFNYEAQQDKSGLPNDRFSAERPEGSISTLTIQRTEQRDSAMYRCASSSRANTGELFFGEGSRLTVL.

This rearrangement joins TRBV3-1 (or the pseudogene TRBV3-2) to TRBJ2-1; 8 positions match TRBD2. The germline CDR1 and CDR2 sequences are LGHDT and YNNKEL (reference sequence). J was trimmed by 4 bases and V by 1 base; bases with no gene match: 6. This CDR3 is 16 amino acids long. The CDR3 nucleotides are TGTGCCAGCAGCCAAGCTCGGCCTAGCGGGTACAATGAGCAGTTCTTC. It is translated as CASSQARPSGYNEQFF.

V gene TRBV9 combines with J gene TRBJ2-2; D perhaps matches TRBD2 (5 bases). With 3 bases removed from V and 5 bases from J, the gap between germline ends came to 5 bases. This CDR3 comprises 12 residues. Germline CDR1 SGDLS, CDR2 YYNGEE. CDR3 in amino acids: CASSGGTGELFF. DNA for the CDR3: TGTGCCAGCAGCGGAGGGACCGGGGAGCTGTTTTTT.

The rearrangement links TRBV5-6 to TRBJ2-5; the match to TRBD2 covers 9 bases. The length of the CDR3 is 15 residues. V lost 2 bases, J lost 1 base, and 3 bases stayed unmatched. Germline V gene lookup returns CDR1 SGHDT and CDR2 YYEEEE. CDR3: CASSFGSGGQETQYF. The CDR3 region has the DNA TGTGCCAGCAGCTTCGGTAGCGGGGGCCAAGAGACCCAGTACTTC. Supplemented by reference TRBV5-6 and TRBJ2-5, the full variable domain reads DAGVTQSPTHLIKTRGQQVTLRCSPKSGHDTVSWYQQALGQGPQFIFQYYEEEERQRGNFPDRFSGHQFPNYSSELNVNALLLGDSALYLCASSFGSGGQETQYFGPGTRLLVL.

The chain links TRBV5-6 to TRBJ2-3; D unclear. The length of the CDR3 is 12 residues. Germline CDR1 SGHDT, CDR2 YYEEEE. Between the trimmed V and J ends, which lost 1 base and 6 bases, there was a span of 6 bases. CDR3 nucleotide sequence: TGTGCCAGCAGCTTGACAGTGGATACGCAGTATTTT. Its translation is CASSLTVDTQYF.

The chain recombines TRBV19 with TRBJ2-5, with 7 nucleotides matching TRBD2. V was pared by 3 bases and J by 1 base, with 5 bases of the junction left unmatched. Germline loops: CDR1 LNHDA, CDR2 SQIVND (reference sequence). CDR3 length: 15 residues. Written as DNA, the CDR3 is TGTGCCAGTAGTATTCTGGCTAGCGGCCAAGAGACCCAGTACTTC. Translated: CASSILASGQETQYF.

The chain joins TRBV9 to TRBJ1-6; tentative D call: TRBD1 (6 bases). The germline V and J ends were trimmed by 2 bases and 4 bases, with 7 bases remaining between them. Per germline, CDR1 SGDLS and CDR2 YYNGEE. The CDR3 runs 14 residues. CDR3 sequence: CASSVTGYNSPLHF. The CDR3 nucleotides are TGTGCCAGCAGCGTTACAGGGTATAATTCACCCCTCCACTTT.